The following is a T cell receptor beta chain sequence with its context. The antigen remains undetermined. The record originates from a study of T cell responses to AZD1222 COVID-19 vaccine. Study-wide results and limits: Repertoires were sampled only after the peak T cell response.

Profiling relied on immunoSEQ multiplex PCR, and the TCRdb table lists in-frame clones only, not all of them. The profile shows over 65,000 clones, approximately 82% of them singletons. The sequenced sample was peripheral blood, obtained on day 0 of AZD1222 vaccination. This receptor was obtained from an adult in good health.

The CDR3 is CATSRDHRGGYTGELFF. The CDR3 DNA sequence: TGTGCCACCAGCAGAGATCATCGCGGAGGATACACCGGGGAGCTGTTTTTT. The chain has TRBV15 and TRBJ2-2, with TRBD2 as a possible D gene (5 bases). The V end lost 0 bases, the J end lost 3 bases, and 14 bases lay between the germline ends. Germline values: CDR1 LNHNV, CDR2 YYDKDF (reference sequence). The CDR3 contains 17 residues.